In this sample, the clone carrying this TCR beta chain turned up many times. Trimming took off 5 bases at V and 4 bases at J, with 16 bases between the two ends. CDR1 SGHTA and CDR2 FQGNSA come from the germline V gene. The CDR3 runs to 15 residues. Time point in this sample: before trial treatment. Alpha and beta chains were covered, as first-strand cDNA relied on TRAV- and TRBV-specific primers. It was with a constant-region primer and a V-primer adapter that TCRs were amplified over roughly 19 PCR cycles. In vitro transcription amplified isolated mRNA. TCRdb independently ran MiXCR on the reads; one entry per CDR3 protein. The sample consists of about 60,000 distinct CDR3 sequences, around 25% of them appearing once. This sample stems from a study of low-dose radiotherapy and immunotherapy resistance in tumors.

The V and J genes are TRBV7-2 and TRBJ2-3, with a possible D match to TRBD2 (6 bases). This sequence was found in a male donor with prostate cancer. The material sequenced was PBMCs, taken before treatment. This CDR3 is CASSILALRPDTQYF. The CDR3 nucleotides are TGTGCCAGCAGCATACTAGCCTTACGGCCAGATACGCAGTATTTT.